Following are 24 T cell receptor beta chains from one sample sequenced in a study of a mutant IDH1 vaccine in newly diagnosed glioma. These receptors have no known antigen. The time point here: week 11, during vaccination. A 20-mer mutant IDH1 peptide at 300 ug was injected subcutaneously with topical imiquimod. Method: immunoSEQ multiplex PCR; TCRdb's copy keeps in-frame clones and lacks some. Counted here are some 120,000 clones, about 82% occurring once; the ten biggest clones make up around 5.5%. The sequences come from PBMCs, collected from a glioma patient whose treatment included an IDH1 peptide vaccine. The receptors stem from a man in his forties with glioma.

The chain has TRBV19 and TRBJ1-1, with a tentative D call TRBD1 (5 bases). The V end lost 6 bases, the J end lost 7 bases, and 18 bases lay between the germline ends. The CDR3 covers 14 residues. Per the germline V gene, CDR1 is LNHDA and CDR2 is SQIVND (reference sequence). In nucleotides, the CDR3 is TGTGCCAGTAGCCCAGGGACGGGAGGATTTGAAGCTTTCTTT. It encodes CASSPGTGGFEAFF.

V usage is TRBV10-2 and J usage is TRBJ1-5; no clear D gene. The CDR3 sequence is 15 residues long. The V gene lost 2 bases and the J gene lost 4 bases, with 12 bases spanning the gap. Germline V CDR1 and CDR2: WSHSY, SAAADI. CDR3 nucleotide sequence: TGCGCCAGCAGTGAGGCGGGAGGTGGAAATCAGCCCCAGCATTTT. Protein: CASSEAGGGNQPQHF.

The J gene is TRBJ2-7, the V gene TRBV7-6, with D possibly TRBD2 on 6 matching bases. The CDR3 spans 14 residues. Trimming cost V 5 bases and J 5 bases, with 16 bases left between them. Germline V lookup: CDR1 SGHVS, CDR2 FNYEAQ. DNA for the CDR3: TGTGCCAGCAGCCAGCTCCCGGGGGTCCACGAGCAGTACTTC. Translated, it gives CASSQLPGVHEQYF.

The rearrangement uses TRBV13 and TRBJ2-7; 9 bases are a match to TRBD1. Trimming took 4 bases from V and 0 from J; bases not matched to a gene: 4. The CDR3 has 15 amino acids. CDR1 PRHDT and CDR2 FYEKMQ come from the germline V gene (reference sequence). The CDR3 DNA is TGTGCCAGCAGCTCTGGACAGGGGCCCTCCTACGAGCAGTACTTC. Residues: CASSSGQGPSYEQYF. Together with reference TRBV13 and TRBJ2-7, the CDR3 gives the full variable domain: AAGVIQSPRHLIKEKRETATLKCYPIPRHDTVYWYQQGPGQDPQFLISFYEKMQSDKGSIPDRFSAQQFSDYHSELNMSSLELGDSALYFCASSSGQGPSYEQYFGPGTRLTVT.

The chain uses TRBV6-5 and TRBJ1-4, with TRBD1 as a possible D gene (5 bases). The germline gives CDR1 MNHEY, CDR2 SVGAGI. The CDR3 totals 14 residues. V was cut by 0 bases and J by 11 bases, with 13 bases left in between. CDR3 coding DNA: TGTGCCAGCAGTTACTCGCCCAGGGATTGGAAACTGTTTTTT. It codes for CASSYSPRDWKLFF.

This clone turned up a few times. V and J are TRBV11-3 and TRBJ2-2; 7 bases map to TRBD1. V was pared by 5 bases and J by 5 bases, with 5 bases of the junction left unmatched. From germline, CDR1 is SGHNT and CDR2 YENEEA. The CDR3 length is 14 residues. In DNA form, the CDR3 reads TGTGCCAGCAGCCGACAGGGCAAGACCGGGGAGCTGTTTTTT. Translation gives CASSRQGKTGELFF.

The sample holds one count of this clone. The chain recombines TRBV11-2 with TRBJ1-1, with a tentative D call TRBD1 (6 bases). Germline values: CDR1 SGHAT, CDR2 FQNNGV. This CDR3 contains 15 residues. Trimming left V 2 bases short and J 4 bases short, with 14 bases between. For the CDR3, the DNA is TGTGCCAGCAGCTTAACTGGGGGGCGAAGCACTGAAGCTTTCTTT. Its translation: CASSLTGGRSTEAFF.

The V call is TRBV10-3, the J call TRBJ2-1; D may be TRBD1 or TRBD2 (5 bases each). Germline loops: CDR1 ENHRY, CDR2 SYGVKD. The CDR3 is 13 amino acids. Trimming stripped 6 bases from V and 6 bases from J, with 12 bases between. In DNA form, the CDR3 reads TGTGCCATCAGGGATGAGGGGCCCAATGAGCAGTTCTTC. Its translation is CAIRDEGPNEQFF.

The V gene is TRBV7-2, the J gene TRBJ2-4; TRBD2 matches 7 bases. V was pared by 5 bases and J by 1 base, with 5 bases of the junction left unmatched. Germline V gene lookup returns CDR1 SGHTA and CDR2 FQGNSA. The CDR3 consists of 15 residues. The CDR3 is CASSERGSAKNIQYF. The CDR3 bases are TGTGCCAGCAGCGAGCGCGGGAGTGCCAAAAACATTCAGTACTTC.

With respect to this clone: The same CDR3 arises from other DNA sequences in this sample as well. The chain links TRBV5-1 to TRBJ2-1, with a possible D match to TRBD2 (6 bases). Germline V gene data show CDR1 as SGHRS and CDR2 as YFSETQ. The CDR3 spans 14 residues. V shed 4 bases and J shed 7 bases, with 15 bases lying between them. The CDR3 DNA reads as TGCGCCAGCAGCCTCGGTGGGGGGTATAATGAGCAGTTCTTC. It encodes CASSLGGGYNEQFF.

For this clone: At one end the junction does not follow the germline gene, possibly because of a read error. CDR3 nucleotides: TGTGCCAGCAGCTTAAATCACGGGCAGGCACAATCCCACTTC. Translation: CASSLNHGQAQSHF. The V gene is TRBV7-9, the J gene TRBJ1-2; the D is unclear. This CDR3 spans 14 amino acids. Germline CDR1 SEHNR, CDR2 FQNEAQ (reference sequence). The full variable domain, rest sourced from reference TRBV7-9 and TRBJ1-2, is DTGVSQNPRHKITKRGQNVTFRCDPISEHNRLYWYRQTLGQGPEFLTYFQNEAQLEKSRLLSDRFSAERPKGSFSTLEIQRTEQGDSAMYLCASSLNHGQAQSHFGSGTRLTVV.

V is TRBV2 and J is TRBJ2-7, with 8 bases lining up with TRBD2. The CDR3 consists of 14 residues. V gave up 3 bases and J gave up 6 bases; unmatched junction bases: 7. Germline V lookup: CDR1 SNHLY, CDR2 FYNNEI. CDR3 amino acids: CASSDDSGITEQYF. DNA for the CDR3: TGTGCCAGCAGTGATGATAGCGGGATAACCGAGCAGTACTTC.

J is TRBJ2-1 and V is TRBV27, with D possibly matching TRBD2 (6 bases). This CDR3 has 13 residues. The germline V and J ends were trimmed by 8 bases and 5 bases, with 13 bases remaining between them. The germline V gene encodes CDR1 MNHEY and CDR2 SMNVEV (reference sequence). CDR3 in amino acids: CASWGDRHNEQFF. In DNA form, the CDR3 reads TGTGCCAGCTGGGGGGACCGACACAATGAGCAGTTCTTC.

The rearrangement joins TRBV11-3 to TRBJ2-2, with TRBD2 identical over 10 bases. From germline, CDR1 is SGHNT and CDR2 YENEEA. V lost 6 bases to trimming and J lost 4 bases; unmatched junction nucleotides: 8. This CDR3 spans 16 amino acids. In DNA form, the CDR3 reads TGTGCCAGCAGTAACCCCGGGACTAGCGTCACCGGGGAGCTGTTTTTT. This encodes CASSNPGTSVTGELFF. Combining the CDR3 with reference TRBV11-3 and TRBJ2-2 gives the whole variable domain EAGVVQSPRYKIIEKKQPVAFWCNPISGHNTLYWYLQNLGQGPELLIRYENEEAVDDSQLPKDRFSAERLKGVDSTLKIQPAELGDSAVYLCASSNPGTSVTGELFFGEGSRLTVL.

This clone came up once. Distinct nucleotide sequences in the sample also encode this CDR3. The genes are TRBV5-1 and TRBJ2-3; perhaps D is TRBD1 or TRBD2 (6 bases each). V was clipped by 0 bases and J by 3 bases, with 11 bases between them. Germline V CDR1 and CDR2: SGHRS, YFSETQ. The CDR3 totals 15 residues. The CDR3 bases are TGCGCCAGCAGCTTGGAGGGGGGCAGAACAGATACGCAGTATTTT. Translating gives CASSLEGGRTDTQYF.

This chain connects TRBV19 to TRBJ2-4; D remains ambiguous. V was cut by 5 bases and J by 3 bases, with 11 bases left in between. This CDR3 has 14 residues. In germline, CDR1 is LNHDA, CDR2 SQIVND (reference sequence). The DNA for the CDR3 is TGTGCCAGTAGTGCAGTCCCGTTCAAAAACATTCAGTACTTC. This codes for CASSAVPFKNIQYF.

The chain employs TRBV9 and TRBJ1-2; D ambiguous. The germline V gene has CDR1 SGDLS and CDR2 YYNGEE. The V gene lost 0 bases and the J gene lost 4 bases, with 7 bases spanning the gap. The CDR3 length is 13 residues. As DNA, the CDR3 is TGTGCCAGCAGCGTAGGGGGTCTCTATGGCTACACCTTC. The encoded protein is CASSVGGLYGYTF.

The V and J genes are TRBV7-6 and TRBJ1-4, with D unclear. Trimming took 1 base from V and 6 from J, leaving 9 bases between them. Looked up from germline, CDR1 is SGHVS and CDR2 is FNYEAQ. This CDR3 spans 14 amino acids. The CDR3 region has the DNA TGTGCCAGCAGCTTAGGGGCAGCCGATGAAAAACTGTTTTTT. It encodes CASSLGAADEKLFF.

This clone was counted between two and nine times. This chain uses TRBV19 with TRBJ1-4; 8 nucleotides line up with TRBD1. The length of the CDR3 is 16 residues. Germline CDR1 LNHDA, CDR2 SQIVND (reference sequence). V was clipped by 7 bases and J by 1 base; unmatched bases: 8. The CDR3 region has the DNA TGTGCCAGTAAGAGACAGGGGTACGGAACTAATGAAAAACTGTTTTTT. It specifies CASKRQGYGTNEKLFF.

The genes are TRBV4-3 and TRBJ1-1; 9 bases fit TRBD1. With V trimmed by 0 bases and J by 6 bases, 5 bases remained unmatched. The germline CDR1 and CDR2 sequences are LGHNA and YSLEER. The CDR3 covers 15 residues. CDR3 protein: CASSQEGTGFPEAFF. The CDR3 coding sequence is TGCGCCAGCAGCCAAGAAGGGACAGGGTTCCCTGAAGCTTTCTTT.

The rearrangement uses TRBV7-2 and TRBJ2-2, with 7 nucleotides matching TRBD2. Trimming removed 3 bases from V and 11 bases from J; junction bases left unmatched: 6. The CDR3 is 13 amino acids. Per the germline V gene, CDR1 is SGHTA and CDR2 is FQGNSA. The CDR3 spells CASSFWAGVELFF. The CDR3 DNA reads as TGTGCCAGCAGCTTCTGGGCGGGAGTAGAGCTGTTTTTT.

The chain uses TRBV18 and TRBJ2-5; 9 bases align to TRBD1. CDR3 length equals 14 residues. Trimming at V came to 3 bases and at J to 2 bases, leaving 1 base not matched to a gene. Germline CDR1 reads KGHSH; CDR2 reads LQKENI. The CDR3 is CASSPGTGQETQYF. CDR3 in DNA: TGTGCCAGCTCACCCGGGACAGGGCAAGAGACCCAGTACTTC. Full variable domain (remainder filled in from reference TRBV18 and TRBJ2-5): NAGVMQNPRHLVRRRGQEARLRCSPMKGHSHVYWYRQLPEEGLKFMVYLQKENIIDESGMPKERFSAEFPKEGPSILRIQQVVRGDSAAYFCASSPGTGQETQYFGPGTRLLVL.

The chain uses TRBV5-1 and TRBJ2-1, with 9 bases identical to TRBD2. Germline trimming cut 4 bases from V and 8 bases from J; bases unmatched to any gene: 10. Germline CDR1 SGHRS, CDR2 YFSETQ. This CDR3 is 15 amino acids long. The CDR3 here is CASSQWGGRGDEQFF. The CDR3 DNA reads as TGCGCCAGCAGCCAGTGGGGCGGGAGGGGCGATGAGCAGTTCTTC.

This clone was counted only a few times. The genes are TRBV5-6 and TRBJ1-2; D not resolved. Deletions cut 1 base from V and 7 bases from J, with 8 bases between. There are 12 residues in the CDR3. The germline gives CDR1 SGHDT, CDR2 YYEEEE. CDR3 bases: TGTGCCAGCAGCTTGTGGGGTAGTGGCTACACCTTC. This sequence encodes CASSLWGSGYTF.